These T cell receptor beta chains were read from a single sample in a study of cytomegalovirus exposure and HLA in healthy donors. Data came from immunoSEQ multiplex PCR; TCRdb stores just in-frame clones and leaves some out. Here the sample spans about 190,000 clones, about 77% being singletons. The source material was PBMCs. The receptor set was obtained from a woman aged 25 to 39 in good health and CMV-seropositive. Both conserved end residues are part of each CDR3. The size field is filled for only some rows; it gives once, few, many or a size class.

TRBV27	NA	CASSLSSSGTLSYEQYF
TRBV18	NA	CASSHGTGVNTEAFF
TRBV10-3	NA	CAISEGADYGYTF
TRBV7-9	NA	CASSFFQGSQETQYF
TRBV4-2	NA	CASSDNRGGYEQYF
TRBV27	NA	CASSFRQGRTDTQYF
TRBV5-1	NA	CASSSGQGNSPLHF
TRBV19	NA	CASSTGQGTSYEQYF
TRBV6-6	NA	CASSFQYNEQFF
TRBV7-2	few	CASSFAGEGYEQYF
TRBV6-5	once	CASSYPSGGAGELFF
TRBV5-1	NA	CASSLTGQGNYEQYF
TRBV10-3	once	CAISDYSLNNYGYTF
TRBV7-3	NA	CASSLRGDLAGSRADTQYF
TRBV15	NA	CATRGLRGGKNTGELFF
TRBV7-9	once	CASSLETSGVSYEQYF
TRBV10-2	once	CASRDRDRGGETQYF
TRBV7-9	NA	CASSLVEGALDESEAFF
TRBV9	NA	CASSLTPTASGNTIYF
TRBV4-1	NA	CASSPGVVAYEQYF
TRBV6-5	NA	CASRQGLNTEAFF
TRBV7-9	NA	CASSPPGDTVYEQYF
TRBV7-9	NA	CASSLGPTGANEQFF
TRBV6-5	NA	CASSRPGHHGNEQYF
TRBV6-6	once	CASSYLPSSNQPQHF
TRBV5-1	NA	CASTLAGRGTDTQYF
TRBV11-2	NA	CASSVPGQGVSGANVLTF
TRBV23-1	NA	CASTASGGANEQFF
TRBV27	NA	CASSYGTSGAREQYF
TRBV7-2	NA	CASSLGQGALEKLFF
TRBV11-2	NA	CASSRDRDVTEAFF
TRBV23-1	NA	CASSQSRSGYTF
TRBV28	NA	CASSPRVRANVLTF